This is a list of T cell receptor beta chains from one sample in a study of blood T cells in healthy people across ages. TCRdb re-called the 5' RACE reads with MiXCR, one entry per CDR3 protein. The sample shows approximately 760,000 distinct CDR3 sequences, around 25% of them seen only once. These records were also assigned to another study, of T cells of mothers and their children.

Input material: blood. The receptors derive from a boy aged 10-17 years in good health. CDR3s include the opening cysteine and the closing phenylalanine or tryptophan. The D gene is left open where the match is weak. Clone size is stated in some rows and not others, as once, few, many or a class when expanded.

size	V	D	J	DNA	CDR3
NA	TRBV28	NA	TRBJ2-3	TGTGCCAGCAGTTTAGACTGGTCCATCGATACGCAGTATTTT	CASSLDWSIDTQYF
NA	TRBV7-9	TRBD1	TRBJ2-3	TGTGCCAGCAGCTTAGTCTTTCAGGGGGAGGATACGCAGTATTTT	CASSLVFQGEDTQYF
many	TRBV6-1	TRBD1	TRBJ1-5	TGTGCCAGCAGCACCGGGACAGGGATTAGCCAGCCCCAGCATTTT	CASSTGTGISQPQHF
few	TRBV6-2/TRBV6-3	TRBD1	TRBJ1-1	TGTGCCAGCAGCCGCGGACAGGGGCCTTCCAATATGAAAGCTTTCTTT	CASSRGQGPSNMKAFF
once	TRBV15	TRBD2	TRBJ2-3	TGTGCCACCAGCAGAGATTTGGCGGGAGACACAGATACGCAGTATTTT	CATSRDLAGDTDTQYF
few	TRBV29-1	NA	TRBJ2-5	TGCAGCGTTGCACTAGCCGAGACCCAGTACTTC	CSVALAETQYF
few	TRBV5-1	TRBD2	TRBJ2-7	TGCGCCAGCAGCTGGGGGACTAACAACTACGAGCAGTACTTC	CASSWGTNNYEQYF
many	TRBV5-1	NA	TRBJ2-5	TGCGCCAGCAGCTTGGCGAACCAAGAGACCCAGTACTTC	CASSLANQETQYF
NA	TRBV29-1	NA	TRBJ1-2	TGCAGCGTTGTTGGGACCGAATCTAACTATGGCTACACCTTC	CSVVGTESNYGYTF
few	TRBV7-3	NA	TRBJ2-2	TGTGCCAGCAGCTTATTGGGACCTATGAATGCGGGGGAGCTGTTTTTT	CASSLLGPMNAGELFF
NA	TRBV29-1	NA	TRBJ2-7	TGCAGCGTCACCCCACAGGGTGGCGAGCAGTACTTC	CSVTPQGGEQYF
NA	TRBV12-3/TRBV12-4	NA	TRBJ1-1	TGTGCCAGCAGTTTTCAGGGAGGCGGAACTGAAGCTTTCTTT	CASSFQGGGTEAFF
NA	TRBV12-3/TRBV12-4	NA	TRBJ1-6	TGTGCCAGCGGCAGGGTAGATTCACCCCTCCACTTT	CASGRVDSPLHF
few	TRBV28	NA	TRBJ2-7	TGTGCCAGCAGGCGGGACCACTACGAGCAGTACTTC	CASRRDHYEQYF
NA	TRBV12-3/TRBV12-4	TRBD2	TRBJ2-7	TGTGCCAGCAGTGACACGACTAGCTTCGCCTACGAGCAGTACTTC	CASSDTTSFAYEQYF
NA	TRBV29-1	TRBD2	TRBJ2-5	TGCAGCGTTGAAATAACTAGCGGGAGTCTTGCGTTCTTC	CSVEITSGSLAFF
NA	TRBV5-1	NA	TRBJ2-6	TGCGCCATCACGAATATAGAATCTGGGGCCAACGTCCTGACTTTC	CAITNIESGANVLTF
few	TRBV9	TRBD2	TRBJ2-5	TGTGCCAGCAGCGTTAGCGGGGGGTTCGGAGAGACCCAGTACTTC	CASSVSGGFGETQYF
few	TRBV4-2	TRBD2	TRBJ2-7	TGTGCCAGCAGCCAAGAGGGGCTAGCGGGAGACCGCTACGAGCAGTACTTC	CASSQEGLAGDRYEQYF
NA	TRBV7-9	NA	TRBJ2-7	TGTGCCAGCAGCCCCCGCTACGGCTCGGGGATTGGCGAGCAGTACTTC	CASSPRYGSGIGEQYF
few	TRBV20-1	NA	TRBJ2-7	TGCAGTGCTAAGAGGGGGATGGACTACGAGCAGTACTTC	CSAKRGMDYEQYF
few	TRBV2	TRBD1	TRBJ2-1	TGTGCCAGCAGCGGGGACAGTCTTTACAATGAGCAGTTCTTC	CASSGDSLYNEQFF
NA	TRBV4-1	NA	TRBJ2-7	TGCGCCAGCAGCCAAGAGGGGAGTTGGAACGAGCAGTACTTC	CASSQEGSWNEQYF
NA	TRBV10-3	TRBD2	TRBJ2-3	TGTGCCATCGGGGGGGAGATCACAGATACGCAGTATTTT	CAIGGEITDTQYF
NA	TRBV7-9	TRBD2	TRBJ2-5	TGTGCCACTTCATGGAGGGTGCGGGGGCAAGAGACCCAGTACTTC	CATSWRVRGQETQYF
few	TRBV7-2	TRBD2	TRBJ2-5	TGTGCCAGCAGCACCAGCGGGGGGGTATACGAGACCCAGTACTTC	CASSTSGGVYETQYF
few	TRBV20-1	TRBD2	TRBJ2-7	TGCAGTGCTAGAGATCAGGGATCAACTAGCGCTCACGAGCAGTACTTC	CSARDQGSTSAHEQYF
few	TRBV11-2	TRBD2	TRBJ2-7	TGTGCCAGCAGTCTCACTAGCGGGATTTCTTCCGAGCAGTACTTC	CASSLTSGISSEQYF
few	TRBV7-9	NA	TRBJ2-3	TGTGCCAGCAGCTTTTGGGATACGCAGTATTTT	CASSFWDTQYF
few	TRBV10-3	NA	TRBJ2-7	TGTGCCATCAGTGGGGGTTCCTACGAGCAGTACTTC	CAISGGSYEQYF
NA	TRBV3-1	TRBD2	TRBJ2-5	TGTGCCAGCAGCCAGGGACTAGCGGCCCAAGAGACCCAGTACTTC	CASSQGLAAQETQYF
NA	TRBV2	NA	TRBJ2-3	TGTGCCAGCATTAATCTGGGACTGGACACAGATACGCAGTATTTT	CASINLGLDTDTQYF
NA	TRBV28	NA	TRBJ2-7	TGTGCCAGCAGTTTTGGGGCAACTTCCTACGAGCAGTACTTC	CASSFGATSYEQYF
few	TRBV6-6	TRBD2	TRBJ2-1	TGTGCCAGCAGTTACGCTAGCGGGAGTAGCTACAATGAGCAGTTCTTC	CASSYASGSSYNEQFF
NA	TRBV3-1	NA	TRBJ2-7	TGTGCCAGCAGCCATGGGAGGCTGTACGAGCAGTACTTC	CASSHGRLYEQYF
few	TRBV6-2/TRBV6-3	TRBD1	TRBJ1-5	TGTGCCAGCACTCTAACAGGGGGCGAGGTTCAGCCCCAGCATTTT	CASTLTGGEVQPQHF
NA	TRBV20-1	NA	TRBJ2-7	TGCAGTGCTACACCGAGCGGGCAGAGCTCCTACGAGCAGTACTTC	CSATPSGQSSYEQYF
NA	TRBV6-1	TRBD2	TRBJ2-5	TGTGCCAGCACCCCGGGACTAGCGGCCCAAGAGACCCAGTACTTC	CASTPGLAAQETQYF
NA	TRBV7-3	NA	TRBJ2-6	TGTGCCAGCAGCTTAACTCCAGGAGTCGACTCTGGGGCCAACGTCCTGACTTTC	CASSLTPGVDSGANVLTF
few	TRBV7-8	TRBD1	TRBJ2-5	TGTGCCAGCAGCCACCTCAGGGGGCTCGTGGAGACCCAGTACTTC	CASSHLRGLVETQYF
NA	TRBV20-1	TRBD1	TRBJ2-6	TGCAGTGCTAGTAAAGGGGGCTGGTTAACAGGGGCCAACGTCCTGACTTTC	CSASKGGWLTGANVLTF
few	TRBV2	TRBD1	TRBJ2-7	TGTGCCAGCAACCAACAGGGGACCACCTACGAGCAGTACTTC	CASNQQGTTYEQYF
NA	TRBV2	TRBD1	TRBJ1-1	TGTGCCAGCAGGGTGACAGGGAGGAACACTGAAGCTTTCTTT	CASRVTGRNTEAFF
few	TRBV7-2	TRBD2	TRBJ2-7	TGTGCCAGCAGCCTAGCGGGAGGAACATCCTACGAGCAGTACTTC	CASSLAGGTSYEQYF
NA	TRBV4-3	NA	TRBJ2-3	TGCGCCAGCAGCCGAAAGGAAGTCGGCGATACGCAGTATTTT	CASSRKEVGDTQYF
few	TRBV29-1	TRBD2	TRBJ2-3	TGCAGCTTATCGGGAGGAGGGACAGATACGCAGTATTTT	CSLSGGGTDTQYF
NA	TRBV7-2	TRBD2	TRBJ2-5	TGTGCCAGCAGCCCTTTAGCGGGAGGGAGGCAGTACTTC	CASSPLAGGRQYF